Below are 23 T cell receptor beta chains sequenced from a single sample in a study of shared clonotypes between healthy human individuals. Clones were sequenced by immunoSEQ multiplex PCR, and TCRdb holds only the in-frame ones, with some missing. The sample shows about 2.1 million clones, 80% to 95% of them seen only once. The naive CD8 population came from CD45RO-negative cells selected for CCR7, without terminally differentiated effector memory CD45RA+ cells. Material: naive CD8+ T cells from PBMCs. These receptors were obtained from a man aged 18 to 29 in good health. Some clones in this sample may be carry-over from other donors' samples.

The V and J genes are TRBV2 and TRBJ2-7; D possibly matches TRBD1 or TRBD2 (5 bases each). The CDR3 spans 15 residues. Germline assignment: CDR1 SNHLY and CDR2 FYNNEI. Trimming removed 7 bases from V and 3 bases from J, with 19 bases in between. Written as DNA, the CDR3 is TGTGCCAGCATTCATACCCCAGGGACCTTCTACGAGCAGTACTTC. Encoded protein: CASIHTPGTFYEQYF.

V is TRBV11-3 and J is TRBJ2-7, with TRBD1 identical over 7 bases. With 5 bases clipped from V and 3 bases from J, the junction kept 10 bases outside the gene matches. The length of the CDR3 is 15 residues. Germline CDR1 reads SGHNT; CDR2 reads YENEEA. Here the CDR3 DNA reads TGTGCCAGCAGCGATACAGGGGCGCCACACTACGAGCAGTACTTC. Amino acids: CASSDTGAPHYEQYF.

CDR3 DNA sequence: TGCGCCAGCAGCCCGACCTCCGATCCGAACACCGGGGAGCTGTTTTTT. Translating gives CASSPTSDPNTGELFF. The chain recombines TRBV4-1 with TRBJ2-2, with D unclear. CDR1 and CDR2 from the germline V gene are MGHRA and YSYEKL. V lost 4 bases and J lost 0, with 12 bases in between. CDR3 length: 16 amino acids.

The genes are TRBV10-2 and TRBJ1-1; 8 bases map to TRBD1. The CDR3 contains 14 residues. Germline V gene lookup returns CDR1 WSHSY and CDR2 SAAADI. Trimming removed 3 bases from V and 8 bases from J; junction bases left unmatched: 8. The CDR3 spells CASSERDRYPEAFF. The CDR3 DNA reads TGCGCCAGCAGTGAAAGGGACAGGTACCCCGAAGCTTTCTTT.

The gene calls are TRBV13 and TRBJ2-6; D is possibly TRBD1 or TRBD2 (5 bases each). CDR3 length: 14 residues. Trimming took 3 bases from V and 7 from J, leaving 10 bases between them. Per the germline V gene, CDR1 is PRHDT and CDR2 is FYEKMQ (reference sequence). The CDR3 loop is CASSLGRRANVLTF. The CDR3 nucleotides are TGTGCCAGCAGCTTGGGACGAAGAGCCAACGTCCTGACTTTC.

CDR3 nucleotides: TGTGCCACCGACGGAGGGGCACCCACTGAAGCTTTCTTT. As protein: CATDGGAPTEAFF. The V gene is TRBV6-6, the J gene TRBJ1-1, with D possibly TRBD1 on 5 matching bases. The CDR3 runs 13 residues. Germline V gene data show CDR1 as MNHNY and CDR2 as SVGAGI (reference sequence). V was pared by 10 bases and J by 4 bases, with 16 bases between.

As regards this clone: The junction shows a germline mismatch at one end, possibly a read error. This chain links TRBV7-2 with TRBJ2-3; perhaps TRBD2 as D (6 bases). This CDR3 has 12 amino acids. The germline V gene encodes CDR1 SGHTA and CDR2 FQGNSA. The chain's CDR3 is CASSLAGVGGVF. CDR3 DNA sequence: TGTGCCAGCAGCTTAGCGGGCGTGGGCGGGGTATTT.

J is TRBJ2-5 and V is TRBV11-2, with 7 bases fitting TRBD2. The tail of the sequence fits TRBJ2-7 better, so the J call may be wrong. Germline V CDR1 and CDR2: SGHAT, FQNNGV. CDR3 size: 15 residues. The CDR3: CASSSLGEGPYEQYF. CDR3 nucleotides: TGTGCCAGCAGCTCCTTGGGGGAGGGTCCCTACGAGCAGTACTTC.

Comment on this clone: This specimen includes other DNA sequences encoding the same CDR3. The chain couples TRBV28 to TRBJ2-2; D remains unclear. V lost 4 bases and J 7 bases, leaving 10 bases between the germline ends. Germline-derived CDR1 and CDR2 are MDHEN and SYDVKM. The CDR3 runs to 13 residues. DNA for the CDR3: TGTGCCAGCAGTTCCGGCAGAGGCGGGGAGCTGTTTTTT. Protein product: CASSSGRGGELFF. Looking up the rest from reference TRBV28 and TRBJ2-2 gives the full variable domain: DVKVTQSSRYLVKRTGEKVFLECVQDMDHENMFWYRQDPGLGLRLIYFSYDVKMKEKGDIPEGYSVSREKKERFSLILESASTNQTSMYLCASSSGRGGELFFGEGSRLTVL.

The rearrangement joins TRBV11-2 to TRBJ2-1, with 11 bases that match TRBD2. The CDR3 has 15 amino acids. Germline lookup yields CDR1 SGHAT and CDR2 FQNNGV. Trimming cost V 5 bases and J 4 bases; bases outside gene matches: 4. In nucleotides, the CDR3 is TGTGCCAGCAGCCCCGGGACTAGCGGATACAATGAGCAGTTCTTC. Amino acids: CASSPGTSGYNEQFF.

This chain uses TRBV10-3 with TRBJ2-1; the match to TRBD2 covers 10 bases. Germline V gene sequence: CDR1 ENHRY, CDR2 SYGVKD. With 0 bases clipped from V and 9 bases from J, the junction kept 11 bases outside the gene matches. This CDR3 is 17 amino acids long. DNA of the CDR3: TGTGCCATCAGTGAGTCCGAGACTAGCGGGCTCTGGAGTGAGCAGTTCTTC. This codes for CAISESETSGLWSEQFF.

The rearrangement joins TRBV9 to TRBJ2-2, with a weak D call TRBD1 (8 bases). The CDR3 has 17 amino acids. V was trimmed by 3 bases and J by 6 bases, leaving 21 bases between them. The germline gives CDR1 SGDLS, CDR2 YYNGEE. The CDR3 bases are TGTGCCAGCAGCGCCGCTACGGGACTACAGGGGGCCGGGGAGCTGTTTTTT. Translating it yields CASSAATGLQGAGELFF.

This chain joins TRBV15 and TRBJ1-3; D is unclear. The V end lost 0 bases, the J end lost 4 bases, and 13 bases lay between the germline ends. This CDR3 spans 16 amino acids. Germline CDR1 reads LNHNV; CDR2 reads YYDKDF (reference sequence). The CDR3 sequence: CATSRDRARQGNTIYF. The CDR3 nucleotides read TGTGCCACCAGCAGAGATAGGGCTCGCCAGGGAAACACCATATATTTT.

This chain uses TRBV6-5 with TRBJ2-7; 7 bases agree with TRBD2. V gave up 3 bases and J gave up 4 bases; unmatched junction bases: 6. Germline V gene lookup returns CDR1 MNHEY and CDR2 SVGAGI. CDR3 length: 14 amino acids. CDR3 amino acids: CASSYLGRGYEQYF. The CDR3 region has the DNA TGTGCCAGCAGTTATTTAGGGAGGGGATACGAGCAGTACTTC.

As regards this clone: The germline gene is not matched at one end of the junction; a read error may be the cause. V gene TRBV7-9 combines with J gene TRBJ2-7, with D unresolved. Germline values: CDR1 SEHNR, CDR2 FQNEAQ (reference sequence). The CDR3 has 11 residues. The CDR3 bases are TGTGCCAGCATGGGTCAGATATACCAAGACTTC. It codes for CASMGQIYQDF.

The chain links TRBV30 to TRBJ2-7; 12 nucleotides line up with TRBD2. The V and J ends lost 5 bases and 3 bases, in that order; junction bases with no gene match: 8. The germline V gene encodes CDR1 GTSNPN and CDR2 SVGIG (reference sequence). The CDR3 has 15 residues. The DNA for the CDR3 is TGTGCCTGGCAACCAGGACTAGCGGGATTCTACGAGCAGTACTTC. Translating gives CAWQPGLAGFYEQYF.

This chain connects TRBV9 to TRBJ2-1; weak D call: TRBD1 (6 bases). The CDR3 has 15 residues. V was shortened by 3 bases and J by 4 bases, with 14 bases between the two germline ends. Germline CDR1 reads SGDLS; CDR2 reads YYNGEE. For the CDR3, the DNA is TGTGCCAGCAGCGGTATGAGGGGGAAATACAATGAGCAGTTCTTC. It encodes CASSGMRGKYNEQFF. The full variable domain, completed using reference TRBV9 and TRBJ2-1, is DSGVTQTPKHLITATGQRVTLRCSPRSGDLSVYWYQQSLDQGLQFLIQYYNGEERAKGNILERFSAQQFPDLHSELNLSSLELGDSALYFCASSGMRGKYNEQFFGPGTRLTVL.

The chain combines TRBV7-9 with TRBJ2-3; D gene unclear. CDR1 is SEHNR, CDR2 FQNEAQ, per germline (reference sequence). The CDR3 loop spans 12 amino acids. The V end lost 0 bases, the J end lost 7 bases, and 5 bases lay between the germline ends. The CDR3 DNA reads as TGTGCCAGCAGCTTAGCGGGATATACGCAGTATTTT. This sequence encodes CASSLAGYTQYF.

For this clone: Other DNA sequences in the same sample also yield this CDR3. This chain links TRBV28 with TRBJ1-5; D is perhaps TRBD1 (5 bases). The CDR3 contains 12 residues. V was clipped by 11 bases and J by 2 bases, with 10 bases between them. Per germline, CDR1 MDHEN and CDR2 SYDVKM. CDR3 protein: CASTGGNQPQHF. In nucleotides, the CDR3 is TGTGCCTCGACGGGGGGCAATCAGCCCCAGCATTTT.

The DNA for the CDR3 is TGCGCCAGCAGCCAAGATTTTAGGTACAATGAGCAGTTCTTC. Protein: CASSQDFRYNEQFF. The chain employs TRBV4-1 and TRBJ2-1; D call uncertain. The CDR3 has 14 residues. CDR1 and CDR2 from the germline V gene are MGHRA and YSYEKL. Trimming took 0 bases from V and 4 from J, leaving 7 bases between them.

The chain uses TRBV6-1 and TRBJ1-2; the match to TRBD1 covers 8 bases. The CDR3 is 14 amino acids. Per germline, CDR1 MNHNS and CDR2 SASEGT. Unmatched junction bases numbered 4, after V lost 3 bases and J lost 4 bases. DNA for the CDR3: TGTGCCAGCAGTGAGAACAGGGGGGCCTATGGCTACACCTTC. This translates into CASSENRGAYGYTF.

This clone has only one observation. CDR3 loop: CASSFVTSGSNEQFF. In DNA, the CDR3 is TGTGCCAGCAGTTTTGTGACTAGCGGGAGTAATGAGCAGTTCTTC. The V and J genes are TRBV27 and TRBJ2-1; 12 bases agree with TRBD2. CDR3 size: 15 residues. Trimming at V came to 3 bases and at J to 7 bases, leaving 4 bases not matched to a gene. Germline V lookup: CDR1 MNHEY, CDR2 SMNVEV (reference sequence).

The J gene is TRBJ2-3, the V gene TRBV7-6; 7 bases fit TRBD2. Trimming at V came to 2 bases and at J to 1 base, leaving 6 bases not matched to a gene. CDR3 length equals 16 residues. Looked up from germline, CDR1 is SGHVS and CDR2 is FNYEAQ. In nucleotides, the CDR3 is TGTGCCAGCAGCTTATCCGGGAGGCGGGGCACAGATACGCAGTATTTT. Protein: CASSLSGRRGTDTQYF.